This T cell receptor beta chain came from a study of blood T cells in healthy people across ages. The germline V gene encodes CDR1 SGHDT and CDR2 YYEEEE. The V end was cut by 1 base, the J end by 3 bases, with 11 bases between. The CDR3 loop spans 14 amino acids. Study observations and caveats: Fewer expanded clones and more diversity marked long-lived versus aged donors. Changes seen in expanded clonotypes were possibly confounded by donor CMV status left unknown.

About this clonotype: Its target is not known.

A J-beta primer mix and a sample-barcoded 5' primer were used in a second PCR of about 7 to 11 cycles. TCRdb independently ran MiXCR on the 5' RACE reads; one entry per CDR3 protein. The profile shows roughly 720,000 distinct CDR3 sequences, 53% of them singletons. Material for sequencing was blood. The receptor comes from a man aged 80 or over in good health. V gene TRBV5-6 combines with J gene TRBJ2-7; weak D call: TRBD1 (5 bases). The CDR3 sequence: CASSLRGTYYEQYF. DNA for the CDR3: TGTGCCAGCAGCTTGAGGGGAACTTACTACGAGCAGTACTTC.